The clone carrying this TCR beta chain was found once. The antigen is undetermined. TCRdb ran MiXCR on the RT-PCR reads and lists one entry per CDR3 protein. The repertoire holds around 850,000 distinct CDR3 sequences, with around 20% as singletons. This record comes from a study of response to subunit inactivated influenza vaccine. There are 17 residues in the CDR3. V lost 3 bases and J 2 bases, leaving 17 bases between the germline ends. Germline CDR1 reads MNHEY; CDR2 reads SMNVEV (reference sequence). Broader study findings: The authors suggested that every seasonal influenza vaccination recruits few new T cells.

The V gene is TRBV27, the J gene TRBJ2-4; D is perhaps TRBD2 (6 bases). The material sequenced was PBMCs from blood, taken roughly 5 days after vaccination. The TCR comes from a man aged 50-60 years who received an inactivated influenza vaccine. The CDR3 DNA follows: TGTGCCAGCAGTTTGGGCCGGGACTGGAATCCCAAAAACATTCAGTACTTC. The encoded protein is CASSLGRDWNPKNIQYF.